The 14 T cell receptor beta chains listed next were all sequenced from one sample in a study of T cell repertoires in cytomegalovirus infection. TCRdb itself ran the reads through MiXCR, one entry per CDR3 protein. The sample includes about 220,000 distinct CDR3 sequences, less than 50% of them seen just once. No antigens are known for them. Sequencing was performed on CD8+ T cells from cultured PBMCs, taken from culture after CMV antigen stimulation. The source is a human donor in good health (CMV status not recorded). Some clones in this sample may be carry-over from other donors' samples.

The chain uses TRBV27 and TRBJ1-5; D gene ambiguous. The CDR3 consists of 17 residues. V dropped 7 bases and J dropped 2 bases, with 21 bases sitting between them. The germline V gene encodes CDR1 MNHEY and CDR2 SMNVEV (reference sequence). The CDR3 protein is CASTLKAGPRGNQPQHF. The DNA for the CDR3 is TGTGCCAGCACCCTAAAGGCAGGACCGAGGGGCAATCAGCCCCAGCATTTT.

This clonotype was picked up a small number of times. The chain joins TRBV11-2 to TRBJ2-1, with 7 bases lining up with TRBD2. V shed 5 bases, J shed 8 bases, and the junction held 6 bases outside the gene matches. CDR1 is SGHAT, CDR2 FQNNGV, per germline. The CDR3 length is 13 residues. CDR3 residues: CASSLPSGDEQFF. The DNA for the CDR3 is TGTGCCAGCAGCCTTCCGAGCGGGGATGAGCAGTTCTTC.

The rearrangement uses TRBV7-8 and TRBJ2-3, with 15 bases lining up with TRBD2. The CDR3 length is 18 residues. Germline V lookup: CDR1 SGHVS, CDR2 FQNEAQ. V trimming: 5 bases; J trimming: 0 bases; junction bases outside the gene matches: 6. The CDR3 is CASSGGLAGGKSTDTQYF. The CDR3 nucleotides read TGTGCCAGCAGCGGAGGACTAGCGGGGGGGAAAAGCACAGATACGCAGTATTTT.

This chain links TRBV7-1 with TRBJ2-3, with D possibly TRBD1 on 5 matching bases. TRBV7-1 counts as an open reading frame of uncertain function. Trimming stripped 3 bases from V and 4 bases from J, with 14 bases between. The CDR3 length is 15 residues. Written as DNA, the CDR3 is TGTGCCAGCAGCTCCTTTTCAGACAGAGCAGATACGCAGTATTTT. Translation: CASSSFSDRADTQYF.

The chain carries TRBV12-5 and TRBJ2-5; maybe TRBD1 (6 bases). Trimming took 3 bases from V and 2 from J, leaving 10 bases between them. CDR3 length: 14 amino acids. CDR1 and CDR2 from the germline V gene are LGHNT and FRNRAP. CDR3 DNA: TGTGCTAGTGGTTTCCGGGACATACAAGAGACCCAGTACTTC. It encodes CASGFRDIQETQYF.

This rearrangement joins TRBV7-2 to TRBJ2-2, with TRBD2 matching 8 bases. This CDR3 has 16 residues. The germline V gene encodes CDR1 SGHTA and CDR2 FQGNSA. Unmatched junction bases numbered 10, after V lost 1 base and J lost 9 bases. DNA of the CDR3: TGTGCCAGCAGCTTAGGGCCGGGGACTAGGGGCCGGGAGCTGTTTTTT. It specifies CASSLGPGTRGRELFF. Combining the CDR3 with reference TRBV7-2 and TRBJ2-2 gives the whole variable domain GAGVSQSPSNKVTEKGKDVELRCDPISGHTALYWYRQSLGQGLEFLIYFQGNSAPDKSGLPSDRFSAERTGGSVSTLTIQRTQQEDSAVYLCASSLGPGTRGRELFFGEGSRLTVL.

The V gene is TRBV2, the J gene TRBJ2-7; TRBD2 aligns across 7 bases. Germline CDR1 is SNHLY and CDR2 is FYNNEI. The CDR3 loop spans 14 amino acids. V lost 6 bases to trimming and J lost 4 bases; unmatched junction nucleotides: 9. The CDR3 DNA follows: TGTGCCAGCAGGGAAATGACTAGCTGGTACGAGCAGTACTTC. Protein: CASREMTSWYEQYF.

This clonotype was detected only once. V usage is TRBV11-2 and J usage is TRBJ2-3; 9 bases align to TRBD1. Germline V lookup: CDR1 SGHAT, CDR2 FQNNGV. This CDR3 has 16 amino acids. V was pared by 5 bases and J by 0 bases, with 6 bases of the junction left unmatched. CDR3 sequence reads: CASSKSGTGSTDTQYF. DNA of the CDR3: TGTGCCAGCAGCAAATCTGGGACAGGGAGCACAGATACGCAGTATTTT.

The gene calls are TRBV4-1 and TRBJ2-1; 7 bases agree with TRBD2. CDR1 is MGHRA and CDR2 is YSYEKL in the germline V gene. There are 16 residues in the CDR3. After removal of 3 bases from V and 3 bases from J, the junction contained 8 bases not matched to a gene. The CDR3 reads CASSQFGQRGYNEQFF. The CDR3 DNA reads as TGCGCCAGCAGCCAGTTCGGGCAGCGGGGCTACAATGAGCAGTTCTTC.

This clonotype was observed a single time. This chain uses TRBV9 with TRBJ2-7; 8 nucleotides agree with TRBD1. J was trimmed by 3 bases and V by 0 bases; bases with no gene match: 5. Germline CDR1 is SGDLS and CDR2 is YYNGEE. The CDR3 is 15 amino acids. CDR3 sequence reads: CASSVEDRVNYEQYF. The CDR3 DNA is TGTGCCAGCAGCGTAGAGGACAGGGTCAACTACGAGCAGTACTTC.

The table lists this clonotype with many counts. V usage is TRBV4-1 and J usage is TRBJ1-5, with TRBD1 matching 9 bases. Losses at the gene ends were 0 bases for V and 10 bases for J; bases not matched to a gene: 13. CDR3 length: 17 amino acids. Germline CDR1 and CDR2: MGHRA and YSYEKL. The CDR3 DNA follows: TGCGCCAGCAGCCAAGAAAGCGGGACAGGGTGGGTCAAACCCCAGCATTTT. This encodes CASSQESGTGWVKPQHF.

The chain combines TRBV7-9 with TRBJ2-1; 10 bases match TRBD2. Per the germline V gene, CDR1 is SEHNR and CDR2 is FQNEAQ (reference sequence). The CDR3 is made up of 16 amino acids. Trimming took 1 base from V and 1 from J; bases not matched to a gene: 1. DNA for the CDR3: TGTGCCAGCAGCTTAGTAGCGGGGGGATCCTACAATGAGCAGTTCTTC. Encoded protein: CASSLVAGGSYNEQFF.

In its sample, this clonotype was seen a few times. This rearrangement joins TRBV5-6 to TRBJ1-2; D call uncertain. V lost 0 bases to trimming and J lost 7 bases, with 4 bases between them. The germline V gene has CDR1 SGHDT and CDR2 YYEEEE. The CDR3 consists of 11 residues. The CDR3, as DNA: TGTGCCAGCAGCTTGGCCAGTGGCTACACCTTC. Amino acid sequence: CASSLASGYTF.

This clonotype was picked up a small number of times. This sequence joins TRBV7-3 and TRBJ2-1; D is possibly TRBD2 (5 bases). The CDR3 has 15 amino acids. Trimming removed 6 bases from V and 5 bases from J, with 17 bases in between. Germline V lookup: CDR1 SGHTA, CDR2 FQGTGA. CDR3: CASSKGSSLNNEQFF. The CDR3 DNA sequence: TGTGCCAGCAGTAAAGGATCTAGCCTTAACAATGAGCAGTTCTTC.